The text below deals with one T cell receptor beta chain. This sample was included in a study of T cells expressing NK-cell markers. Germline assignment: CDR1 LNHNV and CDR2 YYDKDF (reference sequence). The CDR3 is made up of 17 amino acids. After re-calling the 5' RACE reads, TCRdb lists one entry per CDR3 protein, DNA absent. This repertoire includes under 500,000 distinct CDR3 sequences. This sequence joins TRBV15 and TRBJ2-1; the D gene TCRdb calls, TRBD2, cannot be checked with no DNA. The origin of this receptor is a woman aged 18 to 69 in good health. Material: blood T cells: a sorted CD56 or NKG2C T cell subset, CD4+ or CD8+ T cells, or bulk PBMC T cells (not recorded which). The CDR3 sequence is CATSRDGLADSPYEQFF.